This TCR beta chain was sequenced during a study of blood T cell repertoires in COVID-19. Study context: The cDNA or gDNA used as material had been derived from T cells, B-cell-depleted T cells, or PBMCs.

Sequencing used immunoSEQ multiplex PCR; TCRdb keeps in-frame clones, though not all of them. Here the sample spans 150,000 or so clones, approximately 90% being singletons. Those enrolled, adults aged roughly 18 to 100 years, came from about two dozen US areas. Each recovered donor of Cohort 3 presented with two negative PCRs, clearance, or symptom resolution. This sequence originates from a woman in her fifties or sixties who had recovered from COVID-19. The sample comprised PBMCs or T cells enriched from blood (not recorded which).

The CDR3 loop is CASSPPAAATDTQYF. DNA for the CDR3: TGTGCCAGCTCACCACCGGCGGCGGCCACAGATACGCAGTATTTT. This chain links TRBV18 with TRBJ2-3; no clear D. Per the germline V gene, CDR1 is KGHSH and CDR2 is LQKENI. This CDR3 contains 15 residues. V shed 0 bases and J shed 2 bases, with 9 bases lying between them.